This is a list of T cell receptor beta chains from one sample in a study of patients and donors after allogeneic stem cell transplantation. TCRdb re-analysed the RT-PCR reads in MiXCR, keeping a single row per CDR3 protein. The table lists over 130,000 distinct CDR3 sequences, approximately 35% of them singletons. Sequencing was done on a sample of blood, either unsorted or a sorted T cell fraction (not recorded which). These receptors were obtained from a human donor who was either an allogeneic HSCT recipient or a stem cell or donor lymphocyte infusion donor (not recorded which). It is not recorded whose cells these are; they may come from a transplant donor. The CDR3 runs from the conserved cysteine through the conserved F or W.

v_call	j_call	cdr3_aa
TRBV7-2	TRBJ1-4	CASSFAFDEKLFF
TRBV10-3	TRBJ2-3	CAIAPGGTDTQYF
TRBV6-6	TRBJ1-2	CASSYSEGARGYTF
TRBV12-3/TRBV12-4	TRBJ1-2	CASSFQDRDYGYTF
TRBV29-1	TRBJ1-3	CSVDLGGNGDTIYF
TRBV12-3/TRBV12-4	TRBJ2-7	CASSSGAAPHYEQYF
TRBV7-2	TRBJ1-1	CASSLEGANTEAFF
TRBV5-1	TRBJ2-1	CASSLEFVGEQFF
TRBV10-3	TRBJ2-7	CAISETVYYEQYF
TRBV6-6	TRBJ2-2	CASSRLENTGELFF
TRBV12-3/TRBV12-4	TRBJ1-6	CASSLLGAKGNSPLHF
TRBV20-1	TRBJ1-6	CSAKSGTANSPLHF
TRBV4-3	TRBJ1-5	CASSQGTDSNQPQHF
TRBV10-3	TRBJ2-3	CAISMEGVPPTDTQYF
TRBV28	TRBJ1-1	CASTLETRNTEAFF
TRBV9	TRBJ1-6	CASSDDNSPLHF
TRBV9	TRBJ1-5	CASSGTGTLNQPQHF
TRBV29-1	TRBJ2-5	CSVEVVFWTQYF
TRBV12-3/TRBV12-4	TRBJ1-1	CASTVTRGSEAFF
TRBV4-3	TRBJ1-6	CASSQVRAVVSPLHF
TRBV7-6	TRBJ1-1	CASSLGYTRQSNTEAFF
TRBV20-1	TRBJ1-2	CSARDSSFFYGYTF